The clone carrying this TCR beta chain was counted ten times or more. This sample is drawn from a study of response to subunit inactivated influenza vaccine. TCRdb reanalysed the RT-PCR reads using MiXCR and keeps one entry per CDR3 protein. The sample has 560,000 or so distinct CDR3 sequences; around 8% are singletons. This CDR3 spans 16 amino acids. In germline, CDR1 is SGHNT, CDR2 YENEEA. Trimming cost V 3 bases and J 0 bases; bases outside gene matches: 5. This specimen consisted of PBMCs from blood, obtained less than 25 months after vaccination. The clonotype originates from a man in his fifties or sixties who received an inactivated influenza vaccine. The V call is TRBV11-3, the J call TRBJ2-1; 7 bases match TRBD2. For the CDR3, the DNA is TGTGCCAGCAGCTTGGGAGGGGATCCCTCCTACAATGAGCAGTTCTTC. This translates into CASSLGGDPSYNEQFF. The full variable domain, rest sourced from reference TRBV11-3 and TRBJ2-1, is EAGVVQSPRYKIIEKKQPVAFWCNPISGHNTLYWYLQNLGQGPELLIRYENEEAVDDSQLPKDRFSAERLKGVDSTLKIQPAELGDSAVYLCASSLGGDPSYNEQFFGPGTRLTVL.